The 22 T cell receptor beta chains given below trace back to one sample, sequenced in a study of OX40 agonist ivuxolimab in advanced cancers. The method was immunoSEQ multiplex PCR; TCRdb's version includes in-frame clones alone and lacks a portion of them. The table includes 70,000 to 80,000 clones, just under 95% detected once. This specimen consisted of CD4+ or CD8+ T cells sorted from blood, obtained in a trial of the OX40 agonist ivuxolimab. The receptor source for this set is an adult with an advanced solid tumor such as melanoma, head and neck, liver or kidney cancer.

The chain carries TRBV7-9 and TRBJ1-1, with D tentatively TRBD1 (5 bases). Looked up from germline, CDR1 is SEHNR and CDR2 is FQNEAQ (reference sequence). CDR3 size: 13 residues. The ends were cut back, 1 base at V and 8 bases at J, with 11 bases in the middle. For the CDR3, the DNA is TGTGCCAGCAGCTTAGGGGGCAGGGTAGAAGCTTTCTTT. This codes for CASSLGGRVEAFF.

V usage is TRBV4-1 and J usage is TRBJ1-2; D ambiguous. CDR1 and CDR2 from the germline V gene are MGHRA and YSYEKL. The CDR3 has 13 amino acids. Between the trimmed V and J ends, which lost 0 bases and 3 bases, there was a span of 5 bases. The CDR3 spells CASSQEIYYGYTF. For the CDR3, the DNA is TGCGCCAGCAGCCAAGAGATCTACTATGGCTACACCTTC.

The chain has TRBV5-1 and TRBJ1-1; 7 bases are shared with TRBD1. Germline V lookup: CDR1 SGHRS, CDR2 YFSETQ. This CDR3 is built from 13 residues. The V gene end was trimmed by 5 bases and the J gene end by 4 bases; junction bases not matched to a gene: 5. CDR3: CASSLTGSTEAFF. In nucleotides, the CDR3 is TGCGCCAGCAGTCTGACAGGGAGCACTGAAGCTTTCTTT.

This sequence joins TRBV2 and TRBJ2-1; 11 nucleotides line up with TRBD1. This CDR3 comprises 15 residues. Unmatched junction bases numbered 6, after V lost 4 bases and J lost 7 bases. CDR1 is SNHLY, CDR2 FYNNEI, per germline. The DNA of the CDR3 is TGTGCCAGCAGTGTACCCGGGACAGGGGGTAATGAGCAGTTCTTC. Its protein is CASSVPGTGGNEQFF.

The chain carries TRBV5-6 and TRBJ2-7, with 8 bases fitting TRBD1. This CDR3 has 14 amino acids. Trimming at V came to 9 bases and at J to 3 bases, leaving 11 bases not matched to a gene. Germline CDR1 is SGHDT and CDR2 is YYEEEE. CDR3 nucleotide sequence: TGTGCCACCTCGGACAGGGTCAACCTCTACGAGCAGTACTTC. Translating gives CATSDRVNLYEQYF.

The V call is TRBV15, the J call TRBJ2-7, with 7 positions matching TRBD1. This CDR3 has 15 residues. V shed 1 base and J 2 bases; nucleotides not matched to a gene: 5. Germline CDR1 reads LNHNV; CDR2 reads YYDKDF (reference sequence). CDR3 nucleotide sequence: TGTGCCACCAGCAGAGCCCGGGACAGTCCCTACGAGCAGTACTTC. It translates to CATSRARDSPYEQYF.

Judged by abundance, this clone is medium-sized (0.01 to 0.1%). The chain has TRBV9 and TRBJ2-5, with TRBD1 matching 7 bases. The CDR3 has 13 residues. Trimming cost V 6 bases and J 5 bases; bases outside gene matches: 7. CDR1 is SGDLS and CDR2 is YYNGEE in the germline V gene. CDR3 residues: CASIRGRRETQYF. The CDR3, as DNA: TGTGCCAGCATTAGGGGGCGCAGGGAGACCCAGTACTTC.

CDR3 bases: TGCGCCAGCAGCCCCCCAGGGAATCAGCCCCAGCATTTT. Its protein product is CASSPPGNQPQHF. The chain employs TRBV10-2 and TRBJ1-5; TRBD1 might be the D (5 bases). V gave up 6 bases and J gave up 4 bases, with 10 bases separating them. The CDR3 is made up of 13 amino acids. The germline V gene encodes CDR1 WSHSY and CDR2 SAAADI.

The chain joins TRBV7-2 to TRBJ1-2; 8 bases line up with TRBD1. Germline CDR1 and CDR2: SGHTA and FQGNSA. The CDR3 has 16 residues. Losses at the gene ends were 1 base for V and 6 bases for J; bases not matched to a gene: 10. The CDR3 DNA reads TGTGCCAGCAGCTTAGGCCCCCTGACAGGGGTCCATGGCTACACCTTC. Protein product: CASSLGPLTGVHGYTF.

The V gene is TRBV7-2, the J gene TRBJ2-7, with TRBD2 identical over 11 bases. The germline V gene encodes CDR1 SGHTA and CDR2 FQGNSA. This CDR3 has 15 residues. J lost 5 bases, V lost 1 base, and 4 bases had no gene match. CDR3 region: CASSLVPLAGDEQYF. In DNA form, the CDR3 reads TGTGCCAGCAGCTTAGTGCCACTAGCGGGAGACGAGCAGTACTTC.

This clone was detected a few times. This rearrangement joins TRBV28 to TRBJ1-1; D call uncertain. The ends were cut back, 2 bases at V and 11 bases at J, with 12 bases in the middle. The CDR3 contains 12 residues. CDR1 is MDHEN, CDR2 SYDVKM, per germline. CDR3 nucleotides: TGTGCCAGCAGTTTACGAGGGTATACGGCTTTCTTT. Translation gives CASSLRGYTAFF.

This sequence joins TRBV9 and TRBJ1-1, with D tentatively TRBD1 (5 bases). The germline CDR1 and CDR2 sequences are SGDLS and YYNGEE. CDR3 size: 16 residues. Trimming pared 0 bases from V and 4 bases from J, leaving 16 bases between. In DNA, the CDR3 is TGTGCCAGCAGCGTAGCTTCGGGGACGGTCGTCACTGAAGCTTTCTTT. It is translated as CASSVASGTVVTEAFF. Based on the CDR3 plus reference TRBV9 and TRBJ1-1, the full variable domain is DSGVTQTPKHLITATGQRVTLRCSPRSGDLSVYWYQQSLDQGLQFLIQYYNGEERAKGNILERFSAQQFPDLHSELNLSSLELGDSALYFCASSVASGTVVTEAFFGQGTRLTVV.

V and J are TRBV19 and TRBJ2-7, with 12 bases identical to TRBD2. This CDR3 has 19 residues. With 5 bases clipped from V and 2 bases from J, the junction kept 16 bases outside the gene matches. Germline loops: CDR1 LNHDA, CDR2 SQIVND (reference sequence). The CDR3 region is CASSPSILAGGWQAYEQYF. CDR3 bases: TGTGCCAGTAGTCCATCCATACTAGCGGGAGGCTGGCAGGCCTACGAGCAGTACTTC.

The V call is TRBV9, the J call TRBJ2-2, with TRBD2 identical over 13 bases. Germline-derived CDR1 and CDR2 are SGDLS and YYNGEE. CDR3 length equals 17 residues. V lost 3 bases and J lost 8; bases outside the gene matches: 10. The CDR3 coding sequence is TGTGCCAGCAGCGCCCTGGGACTAGCGGGACGGGGTGGGGAGCTGTTTTTT. This gives the protein CASSALGLAGRGGELFF.

J is TRBJ2-7 and V is TRBV27; D may be TRBD1 or TRBD2 (6 bases each). This CDR3 region has 16 residues. Germline loops: CDR1 MNHEY, CDR2 SMNVEV (reference sequence). With 5 bases removed from V and 1 base from J, the gap between germline ends came to 18 bases. CDR3 DNA: TGTGCCAGCAGTCCCCAGGGACACGGGGGATCCTACGAGCAGTACTTC. This translates into CASSPQGHGGSYEQYF.

V usage is TRBV9 and J usage is TRBJ1-1; the D gene is possibly TRBD1 (6 bases). Germline CDR1 and CDR2: SGDLS and YYNGEE. Trimming cost V 0 bases and J 4 bases, with 25 bases left between them. This CDR3 comprises 19 residues. The CDR3 region is CASSVEDTETSLGGTEAFF. CDR3 in DNA: TGTGCCAGCAGCGTAGAAGATACCGAGACGAGCCTAGGGGGCACTGAAGCTTTCTTT. The full variable domain, with the rest looked up from reference TRBV9 and TRBJ1-1, is DSGVTQTPKHLITATGQRVTLRCSPRSGDLSVYWYQQSLDQGLQFLIQYYNGEERAKGNILERFSAQQFPDLHSELNLSSLELGDSALYFCASSVEDTETSLGGTEAFFGQGTRLTVV.

The chain couples TRBV9 to TRBJ1-1, with 9 bases that match TRBD1. V lost 0 bases, J lost 5 bases, and 5 bases stayed unmatched. The CDR3 spans 15 residues. Germline lookup yields CDR1 SGDLS and CDR2 YYNGEE. CDR3 DNA sequence: TGTGCCAGCAGCGTAGGGCGGGACAGGGATACTGAAGCTTTCTTT. Its translation is CASSVGRDRDTEAFF.

V is TRBV7-6 and J is TRBJ2-2; 7 bases agree with TRBD1. Germline-derived CDR1 and CDR2 are SGHVS and FNYEAQ. Trimming cost V 0 bases and J 6 bases; bases outside gene matches: 10. The CDR3 has 17 amino acids. The CDR3 bases are TGTGCCAGCAGCTTAGCAGTAGGGGGCGCGGTCGCCGGGGAGCTGTTTTTT. It translates to CASSLAVGGAVAGELFF.

This clone was seen just once. V and J are TRBV7-9 and TRBJ2-3; TRBD2 agrees at 9 bases. V was pared by 3 bases and J by 6 bases, with 10 bases of the junction left unmatched. The CDR3 is 16 residues long. Germline CDR1 SEHNR, CDR2 FQNEAQ (reference sequence). The chain's CDR3 is CASSFFRGGATDTQYF. The CDR3 nucleotides are TGTGCCAGCAGCTTCTTTCGCGGGGGGGCAACGGATACGCAGTATTTT.

This clone was detected only a few times. The chain has TRBV9 and TRBJ2-1; D possibly corresponds to TRBD2 (5 bases). Germline-derived CDR1 and CDR2 are SGDLS and YYNGEE. The CDR3 loop spans 12 amino acids. V lost 4 bases and J lost 9, with 11 bases in between. The CDR3: CASSPRGTEQFF. CDR3 DNA: TGTGCCAGCAGCCCCCGGGGTACTGAGCAGTTCTTC.

The gene calls are TRBV4-3 and TRBJ1-2, with D perhaps TRBD1 (6 bases). Germline V gives CDR1 LGHNA, CDR2 YSLEER. V lost 0 bases to trimming and J lost 2 bases, with 13 bases between them. The CDR3 covers 16 residues. The CDR3 loop is CASSQEWGALNYGYTF. CDR3 DNA sequence: TGCGCCAGCAGCCAAGAATGGGGGGCACTAAACTATGGCTACACCTTC.

The rearrangement uses TRBV11-2 and TRBJ1-5; D not resolved. Looked up from germline, CDR1 is SGHAT and CDR2 is FQNNGV. The V end lost 1 base, the J end lost 3 bases, and 7 bases lay between the germline ends. CDR3 length: 14 residues. The CDR3 sequence: CASSLGWVNQPQHF. The CDR3, as DNA: TGTGCCAGCAGCTTAGGATGGGTCAATCAGCCCCAGCATTTT.